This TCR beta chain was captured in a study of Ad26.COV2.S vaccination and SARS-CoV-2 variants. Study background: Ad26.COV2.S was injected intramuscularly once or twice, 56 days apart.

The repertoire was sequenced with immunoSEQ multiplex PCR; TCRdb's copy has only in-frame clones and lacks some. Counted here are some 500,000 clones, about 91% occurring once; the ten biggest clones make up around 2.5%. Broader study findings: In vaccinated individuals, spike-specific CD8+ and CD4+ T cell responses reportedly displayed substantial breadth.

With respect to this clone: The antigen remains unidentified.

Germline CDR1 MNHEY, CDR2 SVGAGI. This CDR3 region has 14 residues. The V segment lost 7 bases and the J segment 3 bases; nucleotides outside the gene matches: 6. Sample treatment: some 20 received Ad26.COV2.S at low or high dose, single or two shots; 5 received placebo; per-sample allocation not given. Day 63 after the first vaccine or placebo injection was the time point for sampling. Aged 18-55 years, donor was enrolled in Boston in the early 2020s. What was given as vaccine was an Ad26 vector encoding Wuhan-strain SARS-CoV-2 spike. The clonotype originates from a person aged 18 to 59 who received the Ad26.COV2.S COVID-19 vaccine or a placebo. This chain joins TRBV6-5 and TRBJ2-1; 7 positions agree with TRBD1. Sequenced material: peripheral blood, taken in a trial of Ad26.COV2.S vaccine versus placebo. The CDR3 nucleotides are TGTGCCAGCACAAGACAGGGAGTCTACAATGAGCAGTTCTTC. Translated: CASTRQGVYNEQFF.